The 24 T cell receptor beta chains presented below share a single source sample, sequenced in a study of shared clonotypes between healthy human individuals. This table comes from immunoSEQ multiplex PCR, and its TCRdb copy is limited to in-frame clones, with some not included. Among 950,000 to 1,100,000 clones, more than 75% were seen once, and the ten largest hold around 0.6%. What was sequenced was memory CD4+ T cells from PBMCs. Subset indicated: CD45RA-negative fraction. All receptors derive from a man aged 18 to 30 in good health. Some clones in this sample may be carry-over from other donors' samples.

The V gene is TRBV5-1, the J gene TRBJ2-5; D is undetermined. V lost 5 bases to trimming and J lost 4 bases, with 15 bases between them. Germline V gene data show CDR1 as SGHRS and CDR2 as YFSETQ. This CDR3 contains 14 residues. CDR3 loop: CASSPTQRSETQYF. In nucleotides, the CDR3 is TGCGCCAGCAGTCCCACACAACGGTCAGAGACCCAGTACTTC. The full variable domain, with the rest looked up from reference TRBV5-1 and TRBJ2-5, is KAGVTQTPRYLIKTRGQQVTLSCSPISGHRSVSWYQQTPGQGLQFLFEYFSETQRNKGNFPGRFSGRQFSNSRSEMNVSTLELGDSALYLCASSPTQRSETQYFGPGTRLLVL.

This chain links TRBV11-1 with TRBJ2-1; D remains unclear. The germline V gene encodes CDR1 SGHAT and CDR2 FQDESV (reference sequence). The V end was cut by 0 bases, the J end by 1 base, with 7 bases between. The CDR3 contains 15 residues. In DNA, the CDR3 is TGTGCCAGCAGCTTAGCGGCGTGGTCCTACAATGAGCAGTTCTTC. This gives the protein CASSLAAWSYNEQFF.

In its sample, this clone was seen a few times. The V gene is TRBV18, the J gene TRBJ2-1; tentatively, D is TRBD2 (5 bases). Trimming took 7 bases from V and 0 from J, leaving 13 bases between them. Germline CDR1 and CDR2: KGHSH and LQKENI. This CDR3 comprises 15 residues. The CDR3, as DNA: TGTGCCAGCTGCCTAGCACCTGACTCCTACAATGAGCAGTTCTTC. Its translation: CASCLAPDSYNEQFF.

About this clone itself: A read error may explain this, as a much larger clone is one base away. The chain joins TRBV7-9 to TRBJ1-2, with unresolved D. CDR3 length: 15 amino acids. Per the germline V gene, CDR1 is SEHNR and CDR2 is FQNEAQ (reference sequence). The CDR3 DNA reads as TGTGCCAGCAGCTTTGGGGTAGGGAGGCGTAATGGCTACGCCTTC. It specifies CASSFGVGRRNGYAF. Combining the CDR3 with reference TRBV7-9 and TRBJ1-2 gives the whole variable domain DTGVSQNPRHKITKRGQNVTFRCDPISEHNRLYWYRQTLGQGPEFLTYFQNEAQLEKSRLLSDRFSAERPKGSFSTLEIQRTEQGDSAMYLCASSFGVGRRNGYAFGSGTRLTVV.

The gene calls are TRBV6-5 and TRBJ2-7, with D possibly being TRBD1 (6 bases). The germline V and J ends were trimmed by 2 bases and 3 bases, with 14 bases remaining between them. The CDR3 length is 15 residues. Germline V gene data show CDR1 as MNHEY and CDR2 as SVGAGI. DNA of the CDR3: TGTGCCAGCAGTTACCTCCAAGGGACATTCTACGAGCAGTACTTC. Translated, it gives CASSYLQGTFYEQYF.

The rearrangement links TRBV30 to TRBJ2-5, with 7 bases fitting TRBD1. The CDR3 has 14 amino acids. Germline V gives CDR1 GTSNPN, CDR2 SVGIG (reference sequence). V shed 2 bases, J shed 1 base, and the junction held 4 bases outside the gene matches. DNA of the CDR3: TGTGCCTGGAGTAAGGGACAGTTCCAAGAGACCCAGTACTTC. As protein: CAWSKGQFQETQYF.

The chain is built from TRBV25-1 and TRBJ2-7; 8 bases line up with TRBD1. Germline-derived CDR1 and CDR2 are MGHDK and SYGVNS. V was clipped by 3 bases and J by 0 bases; unmatched bases: 1. The CDR3 is 14 residues long. The CDR3 loop reads CASSDDRGSYEQYF. CDR3 bases: TGTGCCAGCAGTGATGACAGGGGCTCCTACGAGCAGTACTTC.

The gene calls are TRBV5-4 and TRBJ2-2; 8 positions match TRBD1. Trimming at V came to 1 base and at J to 4 bases, leaving 3 bases not matched to a gene. This CDR3 has 15 residues. CDR1 and CDR2 from the germline V gene are SGHNT and YYREEE (reference sequence). The CDR3 reads CASSLQGAGTGELFF. CDR3 DNA sequence: TGTGCCAGCAGCTTGCAGGGGGCCGGCACCGGGGAGCTGTTTTTT.

V usage is TRBV4-2 and J usage is TRBJ2-7; 9 positions match TRBD2. The CDR3 is made up of 15 amino acids. Germline lookup yields CDR1 LGHNA and CDR2 YNFKEQ. J gave up 3 bases and V 1 base, and 4 bases lay outside the gene matches. The CDR3 spells CASSQGLAVSYEQYF. The CDR3 DNA follows: TGTGCCAGCAGCCAAGGACTAGCGGTTAGCTACGAGCAGTACTTC.

The V gene is TRBV7-2, the J gene TRBJ2-3, with TRBD1 as a possible D gene (5 bases). Germline loops: CDR1 SGHTA, CDR2 FQGNSA. This CDR3 has 13 amino acids. V was clipped by 5 bases and J by 6 bases, with 12 bases between them. The CDR3 protein is CASSGAWWDTQYF. The DNA of the CDR3 is TGTGCCAGCAGCGGGGCGTGGTGGGATACGCAGTATTTT. The full variable domain, rest sourced from reference TRBV7-2 and TRBJ2-3, is GAGVSQSPSNKVTEKGKDVELRCDPISGHTALYWYRQSLGQGLEFLIYFQGNSAPDKSGLPSDRFSAERTGGSVSTLTIQRTQQEDSAVYLCASSGAWWDTQYFGPGTRLTVL.

Regarding this clone: The germline gene is not matched at one end of the junction; a read error may be the cause. This chain connects TRBV6-1 to TRBJ1-3; D uncertain. This CDR3 comprises 17 residues. Germline CDR1 is MNHNS and CDR2 is SASEGT. The CDR3 region has the DNA TGTGCCAGCAGTGAAGTTGCGCGGACTCTCGGAGGAACCACCATATATTTT. It codes for CASSEVARTLGGTTIYF.

This clone was observed once. V is TRBV4-3 and J is TRBJ2-3; 7 nucleotides agree with TRBD2. Trimming at V came to 4 bases and at J to 0 bases, leaving 7 bases not matched to a gene. The CDR3 loop spans 16 amino acids. The germline gives CDR1 LGHNA, CDR2 YSLEER. CDR3 sequence (DNA): TGCGCCAGCAGCCGTCACCTAGCGGTTAGCACAGATACGCAGTATTTT. It yields the protein CASSRHLAVSTDTQYF.

The chain joins TRBV5-1 to TRBJ1-5; tentatively, D is TRBD1 (6 bases). Trimming removed 0 bases from V and 6 bases from J, with 13 bases in between. Per germline, CDR1 SGHRS and CDR2 YFSETQ. This CDR3 has 15 amino acids. The CDR3 region has the DNA TGCGCCAGCAGCTTGGTGCCAGGGGTGGGTCAGCCCCAGCATTTT. Encoded protein: CASSLVPGVGQPQHF.

The chain is built from TRBV7-2 and TRBJ1-1; D is uncertain. The ends were cut back, 1 base at V and 8 bases at J, with 8 bases in the middle. The germline V gene encodes CDR1 SGHTA and CDR2 FQGNSA. This CDR3 region has 12 residues. In nucleotides, the CDR3 is TGTGCCAGCAGCTTAGTAGCTAAGGAAGCTTTCTTT. Translated: CASSLVAKEAFF.

This clone turned up a few times. V and J are TRBV6-5 and TRBJ2-6; D not resolved. Germline V gene lookup returns CDR1 MNHEY and CDR2 SVGAGI. V lost 4 bases and J lost 2, with 9 bases in between. The CDR3 length is 15 residues. CDR3 sequence reads: CASSSRKAGANVLTF. The DNA for the CDR3 is TGTGCCAGCAGTTCGAGGAAGGCTGGGGCCAACGTCCTGACTTTC.

V usage is TRBV7-9 and J usage is TRBJ2-3, with 9 bases identical to TRBD1. The J segment lost 2 bases and the V segment lost 6 bases, leaving 9 bases of the junction unmatched. This CDR3 contains 16 residues. The germline V gene encodes CDR1 SEHNR and CDR2 FQNEAQ (reference sequence). CDR3 loop: CASSLYRDRDTDTQYF. The CDR3 DNA reads TGTGCCAGCAGTCTCTACCGGGACAGGGACACAGATACGCAGTATTTT.

This clone was observed a single time. The chain employs TRBV10-3 and TRBJ2-7; D tentatively reads TRBD1 or TRBD2 (5 bases each). V gave up 6 bases and J gave up 0 bases, with 12 bases separating them. CDR1 is ENHRY and CDR2 is SYGVKD in the germline V gene. There are 14 residues in the CDR3. CDR3 region: CAISGTGSSYEQYF. The DNA of the CDR3 is TGTGCCATCAGCGGGACGGGAAGCTCCTACGAGCAGTACTTC.

This chain connects TRBV28 to TRBJ2-7; D ambiguous. Trimming cost V 10 bases and J 3 bases, with 10 bases left between them. In germline, CDR1 is MDHEN, CDR2 SYDVKM. CDR3 length: 11 amino acids. This chain's CDR3 is CAISGVYEQYF. CDR3 DNA sequence: TGTGCCATTTCAGGAGTCTACGAGCAGTACTTC.

This clone was counted only a few times. Other DNA variants within this sample encode the same CDR3. The chain recombines TRBV29-1 with TRBJ1-2, with no clear D. The CDR3 consists of 14 residues. The germline gives CDR1 SQVTM, CDR2 ANQGSEA. V lost 1 base, J lost 2 bases, and 11 bases lay in between. CDR3 amino acids: CSVEGRGLNYGYTF. Written as DNA, the CDR3 is TGCAGCGTTGAAGGTAGAGGGCTCAACTATGGCTACACCTTC.

J is TRBJ2-7 and V is TRBV4-1; 8 nucleotides agree with TRBD2. This CDR3 is 15 amino acids long. Germline V gives CDR1 MGHRA, CDR2 YSYEKL. V was clipped by 4 bases and J by 5 bases; unmatched bases: 10. The CDR3 DNA is TGCGCCAGCAGCCCAACAGTGCGGGGGGTGAACGAGCAGTACTTC. Translation: CASSPTVRGVNEQYF.

This clone showed up just a few times. At the DNA level, this CDR3 is encoded by other sequences in the same sample as well. CDR3 in amino acids: CASSLWGTDTQYF. CDR3 nucleotide sequence: TGCGCCAGCAGCTTATGGGGTACAGATACGCAGTATTTT. The J gene is TRBJ2-3, the V gene TRBV5-1; no definite D call. The germline V gene has CDR1 SGHRS and CDR2 YFSETQ. Trimming took off 2 bases at V and 3 bases at J, with 7 bases between the two ends. CDR3 length equals 13 residues. Variable domain in full (rest from reference TRBV5-1 and TRBJ2-3): KAGVTQTPRYLIKTRGQQVTLSCSPISGHRSVSWYQQTPGQGLQFLFEYFSETQRNKGNFPGRFSGRQFSNSRSEMNVSTLELGDSALYLCASSLWGTDTQYFGPGTRLTVL.

This chain connects TRBV9 to TRBJ2-6; D gene unclear. The CDR3 is 15 amino acids. The V and J ends lost 3 bases and 0 bases respectively, with 7 bases between them. The germline CDR1 and CDR2 sequences are SGDLS and YYNGEE. The CDR3 region is CASSALYSGANVLTF. The DNA for the CDR3 is TGTGCCAGCAGCGCGCTGTACTCTGGGGCCAACGTCCTGACTTTC.

The rearrangement uses TRBV15 and TRBJ2-7; 7 positions match TRBD2. CDR3 length: 17 residues. The germline V gene encodes CDR1 LNHNV and CDR2 YYDKDF (reference sequence). V lost 3 bases, J lost 4 bases, and 15 bases stayed unmatched. The CDR3 protein is CATSRIFGGRAGYEQYF. In nucleotides, the CDR3 is TGTGCCACCAGCAGGATATTTGGGGGGAGGGCCGGATACGAGCAGTACTTC.

Only a few counts were recorded for this clone. The rearrangement uses TRBV2 and TRBJ2-1; no reliable D call. The CDR3 has 13 amino acids. CDR1 is SNHLY, CDR2 FYNNEI, per germline. V lost 7 bases and J lost 8, with 15 bases in between. CDR3 amino acids: CASTASPGYEQFF. The CDR3 nucleotides are TGTGCCAGCACGGCCAGCCCCGGGTATGAGCAGTTCTTC.